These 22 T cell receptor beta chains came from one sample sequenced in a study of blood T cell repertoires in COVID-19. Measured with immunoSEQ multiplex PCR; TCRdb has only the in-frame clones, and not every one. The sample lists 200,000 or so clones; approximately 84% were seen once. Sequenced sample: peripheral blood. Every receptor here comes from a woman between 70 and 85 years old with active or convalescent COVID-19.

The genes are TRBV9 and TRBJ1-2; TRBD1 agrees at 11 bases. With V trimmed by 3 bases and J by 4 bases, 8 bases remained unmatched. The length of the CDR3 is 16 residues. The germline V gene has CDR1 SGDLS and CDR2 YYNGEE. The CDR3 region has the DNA TGTGCCAGCAGCGGATTAGGACAGGGGGCAAGCTATGGCTACACCTTC. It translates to CASSGLGQGASYGYTF.

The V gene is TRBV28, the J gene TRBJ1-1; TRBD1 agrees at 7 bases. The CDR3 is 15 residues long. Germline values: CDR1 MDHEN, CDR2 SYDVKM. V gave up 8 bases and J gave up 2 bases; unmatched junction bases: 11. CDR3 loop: CASRGSRGRNTEAFF. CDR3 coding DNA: TGTGCCAGCCGAGGATCCAGGGGGAGAAACACTGAAGCTTTCTTT.

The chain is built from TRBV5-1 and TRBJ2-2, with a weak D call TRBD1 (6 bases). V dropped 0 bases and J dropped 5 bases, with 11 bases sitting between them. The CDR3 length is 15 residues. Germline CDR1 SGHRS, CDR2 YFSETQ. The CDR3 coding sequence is TGCGCCAGCAGCTTGGATGCAGGGGTTACCGGGGAGCTGTTTTTT. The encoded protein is CASSLDAGVTGELFF.

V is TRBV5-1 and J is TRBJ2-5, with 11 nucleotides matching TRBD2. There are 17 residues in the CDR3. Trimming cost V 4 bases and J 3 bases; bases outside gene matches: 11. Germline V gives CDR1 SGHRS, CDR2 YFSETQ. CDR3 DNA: TGCGCCAGCAGCCCCGGACTAGCGGGTATTTTGGAAGAGACCCAGTACTTC. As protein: CASSPGLAGILEETQYF.

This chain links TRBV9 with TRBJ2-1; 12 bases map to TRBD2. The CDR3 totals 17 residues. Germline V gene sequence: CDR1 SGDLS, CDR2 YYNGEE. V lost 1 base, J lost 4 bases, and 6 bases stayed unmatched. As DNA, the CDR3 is TGTGCCAGCAGCGTACTAGCGGGAGGGCCGGGGTACAATGAGCAGTTCTTC. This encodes CASSVLAGGPGYNEQFF.

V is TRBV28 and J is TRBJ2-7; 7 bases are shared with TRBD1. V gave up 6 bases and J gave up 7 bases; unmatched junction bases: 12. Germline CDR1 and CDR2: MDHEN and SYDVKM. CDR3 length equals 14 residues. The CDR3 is CASRISPGQQEQYF. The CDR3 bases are TGTGCCAGCAGAATCTCTCCGGGACAGCAAGAGCAGTACTTC.

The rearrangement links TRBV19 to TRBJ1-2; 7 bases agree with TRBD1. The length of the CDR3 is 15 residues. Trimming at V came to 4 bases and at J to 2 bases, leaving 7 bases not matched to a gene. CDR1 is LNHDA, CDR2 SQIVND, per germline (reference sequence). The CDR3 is CASSTPGQRNYGYTF. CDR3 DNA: TGTGCCAGTAGTACGCCGGGACAGAGGAACTATGGCTACACCTTC.

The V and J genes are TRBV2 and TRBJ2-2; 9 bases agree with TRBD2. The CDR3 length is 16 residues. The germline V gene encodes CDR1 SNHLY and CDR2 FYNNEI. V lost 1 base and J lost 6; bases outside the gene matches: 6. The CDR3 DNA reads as TGTGCCAGCAGTGAAGTCGGACTAGCGAAGGCCGGGGAGCTGTTTTTT. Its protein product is CASSEVGLAKAGELFF.

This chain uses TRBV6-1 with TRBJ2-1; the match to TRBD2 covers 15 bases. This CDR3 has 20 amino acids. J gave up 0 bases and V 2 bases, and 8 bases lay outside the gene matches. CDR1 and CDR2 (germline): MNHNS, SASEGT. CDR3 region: CASSERGLAGGPLSYNEQFF. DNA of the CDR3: TGTGCCAGCAGTGAACGAGGACTAGCGGGAGGGCCCCTCTCCTACAATGAGCAGTTCTTC.

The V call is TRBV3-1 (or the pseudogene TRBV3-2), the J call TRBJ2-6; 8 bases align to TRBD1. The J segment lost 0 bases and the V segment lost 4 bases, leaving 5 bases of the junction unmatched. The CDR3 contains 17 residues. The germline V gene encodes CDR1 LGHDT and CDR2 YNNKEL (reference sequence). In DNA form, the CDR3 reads TGTGCCAGCAGCCCTTATGACAGGGGCTCTGGGGCCAACGTCCTGACTTTC. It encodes CASSPYDRGSGANVLTF.

CDR3 coding DNA: TGTGCCAGCAGTCACGGGACTAGCGCCTACGAGCAGTACTTC. It yields the protein CASSHGTSAYEQYF. The chain links TRBV6-5 to TRBJ2-7, with 10 bases fitting TRBD2. V shed 5 bases, J shed 2 bases, and the junction held 3 bases outside the gene matches. CDR3 length: 14 residues. Germline assignment: CDR1 MNHEY and CDR2 SVGAGI.

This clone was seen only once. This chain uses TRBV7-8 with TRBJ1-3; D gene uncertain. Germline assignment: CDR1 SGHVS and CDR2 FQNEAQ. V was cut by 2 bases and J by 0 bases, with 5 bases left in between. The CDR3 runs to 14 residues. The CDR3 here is CASSLTDSGNTIYF. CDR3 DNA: TGTGCCAGCAGCTTAACAGACTCTGGAAACACCATATATTTT.

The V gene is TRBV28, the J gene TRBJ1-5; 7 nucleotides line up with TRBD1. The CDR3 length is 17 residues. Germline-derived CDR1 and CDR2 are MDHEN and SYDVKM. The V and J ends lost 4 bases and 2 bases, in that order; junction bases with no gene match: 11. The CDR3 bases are TGTGCCAGCAGTTCCCCGCGACAGGGAAAGGGCAATCAGCCCCAGCATTTT. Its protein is CASSSPRQGKGNQPQHF.

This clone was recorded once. The CDR3 here is CASSPGTGAEAFF. CDR3 sequence (DNA): TGTGCCAGCTCACCCGGGACAGGCGCCGAAGCTTTCTTT. This rearrangement joins TRBV18 to TRBJ1-1; TRBD1 matches at 8 bases. Losses at the gene ends were 3 bases for V and 8 bases for J; bases not matched to a gene: 5. Germline V gene sequence: CDR1 KGHSH, CDR2 LQKENI. There are 13 residues in the CDR3.

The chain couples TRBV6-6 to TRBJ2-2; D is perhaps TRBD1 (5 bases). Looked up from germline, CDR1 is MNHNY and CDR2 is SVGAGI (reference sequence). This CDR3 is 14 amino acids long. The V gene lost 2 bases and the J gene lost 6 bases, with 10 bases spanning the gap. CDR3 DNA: TGTGCCAGCAGTTACAAGGGGTTTGCCGGGGAGCTGTTTTTT. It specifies CASSYKGFAGELFF.

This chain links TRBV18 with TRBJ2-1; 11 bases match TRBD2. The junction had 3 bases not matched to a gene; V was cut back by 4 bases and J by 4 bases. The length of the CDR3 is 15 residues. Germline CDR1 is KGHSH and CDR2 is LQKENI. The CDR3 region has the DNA TGTGCCAGCTCACTACTAGCGGGGGTTTACAATGAGCAGTTCTTC. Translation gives CASSLLAGVYNEQFF.

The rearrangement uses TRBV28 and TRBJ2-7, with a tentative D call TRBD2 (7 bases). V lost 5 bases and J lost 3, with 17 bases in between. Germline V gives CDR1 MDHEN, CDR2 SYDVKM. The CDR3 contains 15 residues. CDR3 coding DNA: TGTGCCAGCAGTCCACGGGGGGCAGGGAGCTACGAGCAGTACTTC. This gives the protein CASSPRGAGSYEQYF.

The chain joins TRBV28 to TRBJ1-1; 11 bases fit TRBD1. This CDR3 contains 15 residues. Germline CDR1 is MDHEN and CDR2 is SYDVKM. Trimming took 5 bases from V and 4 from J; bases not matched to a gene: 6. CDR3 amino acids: CASSTSGTGGTEAFF. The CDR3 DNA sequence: TGTGCCAGCAGTACCTCCGGGACAGGGGGCACTGAAGCTTTCTTT.

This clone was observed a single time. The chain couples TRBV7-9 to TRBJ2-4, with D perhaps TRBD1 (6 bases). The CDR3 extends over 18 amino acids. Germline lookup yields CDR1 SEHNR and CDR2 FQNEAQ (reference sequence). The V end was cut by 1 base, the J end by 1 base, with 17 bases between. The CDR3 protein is CASSLGGHRPLAKNIQYF. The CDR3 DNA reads TGTGCCAGCAGCTTAGGGGGACATAGGCCTCTGGCCAAAAACATTCAGTACTTC.

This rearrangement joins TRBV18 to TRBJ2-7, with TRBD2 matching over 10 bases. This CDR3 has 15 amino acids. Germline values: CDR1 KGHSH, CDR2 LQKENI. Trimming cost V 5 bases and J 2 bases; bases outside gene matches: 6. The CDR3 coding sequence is TGTGCCAGCTCAATGACTAGCGGGCCCGCCTACGAGCAGTACTTC. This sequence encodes CASSMTSGPAYEQYF.

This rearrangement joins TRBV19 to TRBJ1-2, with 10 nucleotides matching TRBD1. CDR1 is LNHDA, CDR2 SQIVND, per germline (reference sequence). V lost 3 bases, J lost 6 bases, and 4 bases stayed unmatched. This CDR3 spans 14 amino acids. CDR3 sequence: CASSMGQGIDGYTF. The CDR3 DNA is TGTGCCAGTAGTATGGGACAGGGGATCGATGGCTACACCTTC.

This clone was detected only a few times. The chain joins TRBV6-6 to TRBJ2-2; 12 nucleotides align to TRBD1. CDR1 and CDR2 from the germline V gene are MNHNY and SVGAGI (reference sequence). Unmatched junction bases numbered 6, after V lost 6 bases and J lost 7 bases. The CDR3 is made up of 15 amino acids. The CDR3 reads CASRGTGGEGGELFF. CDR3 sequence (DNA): TGTGCCAGCAGAGGGACAGGGGGCGAGGGCGGGGAGCTGTTTTTT.